A selection of T cell receptor beta chains follows, all from one sample in a study of cytomegalovirus exposure and HLA in healthy donors. TCRdb's copy holds only in-frame clones and misses some; the assay was immunoSEQ multiplex PCR. The sample contains roughly 200,000 clones, around three quarters of which appear only once. The sequenced sample consisted of PBMCs. The receptors stem from a woman aged 30 to 39 in good health and CMV-seropositive. The CDR3 runs from the conserved cysteine through the conserved F or W. D genes are given only for firm matches. Clone size is stated in some rows and not others, as once, few, many or a class when expanded.

CDR3 length: 15; V gene: TRBV7-8; D gene: .; J gene: TRBJ1-3; clone size: once; CDR3 DNA: TGTGCCAGCAGCTTAGAACGGCAGGATGGAAACACCATATATTTT; CDR3 protein: CASSLERQDGNTIYF
CDR3 length: 14; V gene: TRBV9; D gene: .; J gene: TRBJ2-5; clone size: .; CDR3 DNA: TGTGCCAGCAGCGAGACCTGGGGGGAGGGGGCCCAGTACTTC; CDR3 protein: CASSETWGEGAQYF
CDR3 length: 14; V gene: TRBV5-4; D gene: TRBD1; J gene: TRBJ2-2; clone size: .; CDR3 DNA: TGTGCCAGCATCGACAGGGGGGTCACCGGGGAGCTGTTTTTT; CDR3 protein: CASIDRGVTGELFF
CDR3 length: 16; V gene: TRBV4-2; D gene: TRBD2; J gene: TRBJ2-5; clone size: .; CDR3 DNA: TGTGCCAGCAGCCAAGAGGTTAGCGGGGGGGCCGAGACCCAGTACTTC; CDR3 protein: CASSQEVSGGAETQYF
CDR3 length: 15; V gene: TRBV6-5; D gene: TRBD2; J gene: TRBJ2-1; clone size: once; CDR3 DNA: TGTGCCAGCAGTTACGCGGGAGACTCCTACAATGAGCAGTTCTTC; CDR3 protein: CASSYAGDSYNEQFF
CDR3 length: 15; V gene: TRBV6-5; D gene: TRBD1; J gene: TRBJ1-2; clone size: .; CDR3 DNA: TGTGCCAGCAGTTATTACCGGGACAGCGATTATGGCTACACCTTC; CDR3 protein: CASSYYRDSDYGYTF
CDR3 length: 16; V gene: TRBV7-2; D gene: .; J gene: TRBJ1-2; clone size: .; CDR3 DNA: TGTGCCAGCACGCAAGAGACAGCGCCGTCTAACTATGGCTACACCTTC; CDR3 protein: CASTQETAPSNYGYTF
CDR3 length: 11; V gene: TRBV6-1; D gene: .; J gene: TRBJ2-7; clone size: .; CDR3 DNA: TGTGCCAGCAGTGCCACCTACGAGCAGTACTTC; CDR3 protein: CASSATYEQYF
CDR3 length: 16; V gene: TRBV7-2; D gene: TRBD2; J gene: TRBJ2-3; clone size: .; CDR3 DNA: TGTGCCAGCAGCTTATATCGACCCAGCGGGGTAGATACGCAGTATTTT; CDR3 protein: CASSLYRPSGVDTQYF
CDR3 length: 15; V gene: TRBV29-1; D gene: .; J gene: TRBJ1-1; clone size: .; CDR3 DNA: TGCAGCGTCATCGCGGGGGCAGGGCTGAACACTGAAGCTTTCTTT; CDR3 protein: CSVIAGAGLNTEAFF
CDR3 length: 13; V gene: TRBV11-2; D gene: .; J gene: TRBJ1-2; clone size: .; CDR3 DNA: TGTGCCAGCAGCCCCGCGGCCAACTATGGCTACACCTTC; CDR3 protein: CASSPAANYGYTF
CDR3 length: 15; V gene: TRBV18; D gene: .; J gene: TRBJ1-2; clone size: .; CDR3 DNA: TGTGCCAGCTCACCTTATACCAGGGTTGACTATGGCTACACCTTC; CDR3 protein: CASSPYTRVDYGYTF
CDR3 length: 13; V gene: TRBV7-6; D gene: .; J gene: TRBJ1-5; clone size: .; CDR3 DNA: TGTGCCAGCAGCCCAGGTGGGAATCAGCCCCAGCATTTT; CDR3 protein: CASSPGGNQPQHF
CDR3 length: 13; V gene: TRBV2; D gene: .; J gene: TRBJ2-7; clone size: .; CDR3 DNA: TGTGCCAGCAGTGAAGTCAGTGGTTACGAGCAGTACTTC; CDR3 protein: CASSEVSGYEQYF
CDR3 length: 14; V gene: TRBV19; D gene: TRBD1; J gene: TRBJ2-7; clone size: .; CDR3 DNA: TGTGCCAGTAGTCGGGACAGGGCGACCTACGAGCAGTACTTC; CDR3 protein: CASSRDRATYEQYF
CDR3 length: 16; V gene: TRBV7-9; D gene: .; J gene: TRBJ2-7; clone size: .; CDR3 DNA: TGTGCCAGCAGCTTATTTTCGGACACCAGCTCCTACGAGCAGTACTTC; CDR3 protein: CASSLFSDTSSYEQYF
CDR3 length: 13; V gene: TRBV7-9; D gene: TRBD1; J gene: TRBJ1-2; clone size: .; CDR3 DNA: TGTGCCAGCAGCCCGGGACAGGGGGGAGGCTACACCTTC; CDR3 protein: CASSPGQGGGYTF
CDR3 length: 14; V gene: TRBV13; D gene: .; J gene: TRBJ2-7; clone size: .; CDR3 DNA: TGTGCCAGCAGCTTAGAAGGACTTATCTACGAGCAGTACTTC; CDR3 protein: CASSLEGLIYEQYF
CDR3 length: 15; V gene: TRBV11-3; D gene: TRBD2; J gene: TRBJ2-3; clone size: .; CDR3 DNA: TGTGCCAGCAGCTTAGAGGGAGGGCTGGCAGATACGCAGTATTTT; CDR3 protein: CASSLEGGLADTQYF
CDR3 length: 14; V gene: TRBV4-1; D gene: .; J gene: TRBJ1-5; clone size: few; CDR3 DNA: TGCGCCAGCAGCCAACCCGCGGGTAATCAGCCCCAGCATTTT; CDR3 protein: CASSQPAGNQPQHF
CDR3 length: 15; V gene: TRBV4-3; D gene: TRBD2; J gene: TRBJ2-5; clone size: .; CDR3 DNA: TGCGCCAGCAGCCATGGGACTAGCGTTCAAGAGACCCAGTACTTC; CDR3 protein: CASSHGTSVQETQYF
CDR3 length: 14; V gene: TRBV9; D gene: .; J gene: TRBJ2-3; clone size: .; CDR3 DNA: TGTGCCAGCAGCCCTCGCCCACAGGGAGATACGCAGTATTTT; CDR3 protein: CASSPRPQGDTQYF
CDR3 length: 16; V gene: TRBV6-1; D gene: .; J gene: TRBJ2-1; clone size: .; CDR3 DNA: TGTGCCAGCAGTGAAGCTCTGGGGGCCAACTACAATGAGCAGTTCTTC; CDR3 protein: CASSEALGANYNEQFF
CDR3 length: 13; V gene: TRBV5-5; D gene: .; J gene: TRBJ2-3; clone size: few; CDR3 DNA: TGTGCCAGCCGCACCGGGGTCACAGATACGCAGTATTTT; CDR3 protein: CASRTGVTDTQYF
CDR3 length: 15; V gene: TRBV4-3; D gene: .; J gene: TRBJ1-3; clone size: .; CDR3 DNA: TGCGCCAGCAGCCAAGAGTTGCGCTCTGGAAACACCATATATTTT; CDR3 protein: CASSQELRSGNTIYF
CDR3 length: 14; V gene: TRBV9; D gene: .; J gene: TRBJ1-2; clone size: .; CDR3 DNA: TGTGCCAGCAGCCCCCGGGCGGGGAACTATGGCTACACCTTC; CDR3 protein: CASSPRAGNYGYTF
CDR3 length: 16; V gene: TRBV21-1; D gene: .; J gene: TRBJ2-2; clone size: .; CDR3 DNA: TGTGCCAGCAGCAAGGTCCGCGGGGGGAACACCGGGGAGCTGTTTTTT; CDR3 protein: CASSKVRGGNTGELFF
CDR3 length: 15; V gene: TRBV4-1; D gene: .; J gene: TRBJ1-1; clone size: .; CDR3 DNA: TGCGCCAGCAGGCCTCTCCTCAGGGCGGGGACTGAAGCTTTCTTT; CDR3 protein: CASRPLLRAGTEAFF
CDR3 length: 12; V gene: TRBV2; D gene: TRBD1; J gene: TRBJ2-7; clone size: few; CDR3 DNA: TGTGCCAGCAGTGATGGGACAGGCCACCAGTACTTC; CDR3 protein: CASSDGTGHQYF
CDR3 length: 19; V gene: TRBV6-1; D gene: TRBD2; J gene: TRBJ2-1; clone size: once; CDR3 DNA: TGTGCCAGCAGTGAAGCGCTTAGCGGGAGCCTGGGTTCCTACAATGAGCAGTTCTTC; CDR3 protein: CASSEALSGSLGSYNEQFF
CDR3 length: 16; V gene: TRBV5-1; D gene: TRBD2; J gene: TRBJ2-5; clone size: .; CDR3 DNA: TGCGCCAGCAGGTCCGGGACTAGCGGTTTATATGAGACCCAGTACTTC; CDR3 protein: CASRSGTSGLYETQYF
CDR3 length: 15; V gene: TRBV7-8; D gene: .; J gene: TRBJ1-4; clone size: .; CDR3 DNA: TGTGCCAGCAGCTTAGGTTTTGTTGAGGGAGAAAAACTGTTTTTT; CDR3 protein: CASSLGFVEGEKLFF
CDR3 length: 14; V gene: TRBV10-3; D gene: TRBD1; J gene: TRBJ2-7; clone size: .; CDR3 DNA: TGTGCCATCAGCAAGACAGGGAATCCCTACGAGCAGTACTTC; CDR3 protein: CAISKTGNPYEQYF
CDR3 length: 18; V gene: TRBV5-1; D gene: TRBD1; J gene: TRBJ2-5; clone size: few; CDR3 DNA: TGCGCCAGCAGCTTGGTGCCCCCGGGACAGGGGACCCAAGAGACCCAGTACTTC; CDR3 protein: CASSLVPPGQGTQETQYF
CDR3 length: 17; V gene: TRBV27; D gene: TRBD1; J gene: TRBJ2-6; clone size: .; CDR3 DNA: TGTGCCAGCAGTGGGGACAGGGGGGCGTTAGGGGCCAACGTCCTGACTTTC; CDR3 protein: CASSGDRGALGANVLTF
CDR3 length: 16; V gene: TRBV10-3; D gene: .; J gene: TRBJ2-7; clone size: once; CDR3 DNA: TGTGCCATCAGTGAGTTCGAGTTAGCGAACTCCTACGAGCAGTACTTC; CDR3 protein: CAISEFELANSYEQYF
CDR3 length: 16; V gene: TRBV9; D gene: TRBD1; J gene: TRBJ2-7; clone size: .; CDR3 DNA: TGTGCCAGCAGCTGGGGGGGGACAGGGAGTTTCCACGAGCAGTACTTC; CDR3 protein: CASSWGGTGSFHEQYF
CDR3 length: 14; V gene: TRBV6-5; D gene: .; J gene: TRBJ2-7; clone size: .; CDR3 DNA: TGTGCCAGCAGCCCAAGACTGGACTCCTACGAGCAGTACTTC; CDR3 protein: CASSPRLDSYEQYF
CDR3 length: 16; V gene: TRBV7-8; D gene: .; J gene: TRBJ2-2; clone size: .; CDR3 DNA: TGTGCCAGCAGCTTAGTCTGGGACGGGGGTAAGGGGGAGCTGTTTTTT; CDR3 protein: CASSLVWDGGKGELFF
CDR3 length: 17; V gene: TRBV4-3; D gene: .; J gene: TRBJ1-4; clone size: few; CDR3 DNA: TGCGCCAGCAGCCAAGATTGGGGAGGAGCAACTAATGAAAAACTGTTTTTT; CDR3 protein: CASSQDWGGATNEKLFF
CDR3 length: 16; V gene: TRBV6-1; D gene: .; J gene: TRBJ1-2; clone size: .; CDR3 DNA: TGTGCCAGCAGTGAAGCGAGGCACTGGACTAACTATGGCTACACCTTC; CDR3 protein: CASSEARHWTNYGYTF
CDR3 length: 14; V gene: TRBV6-1; D gene: .; J gene: TRBJ2-7; clone size: once; CDR3 DNA: TGTGCCAGCAGTGACCGTTTAGCCCTCTACGAGCAGTACTTC; CDR3 protein: CASSDRLALYEQYF
CDR3 length: 14; V gene: TRBV6-5; D gene: .; J gene: TRBJ1-1; clone size: .; CDR3 DNA: TGTGCCAGCAGCAGAGAGGTATTGAACACTGAAGCTTTCTTT; CDR3 protein: CASSREVLNTEAFF
CDR3 length: 15; V gene: TRBV4-1; D gene: TRBD1; J gene: TRBJ1-4; clone size: .; CDR3 DNA: TGCGCCAGCAGCCTCCCCGGGACAGGGGCGGAAAAACTGTTTTTT; CDR3 protein: CASSLPGTGAEKLFF
CDR3 length: 15; V gene: TRBV5-1; D gene: .; J gene: TRBJ1-2; clone size: once; CDR3 DNA: TGCGCCAGCAGCTTGGCGGGACAAGAGGGCTATGGCTACACCTTC; CDR3 protein: CASSLAGQEGYGYTF
CDR3 length: 14; V gene: TRBV6-5; D gene: .; J gene: TRBJ1-4; clone size: few; CDR3 DNA: TGTGCCAGCAGTCAGACGGCGGCTAATGAAAAACTGTTTTTT; CDR3 protein: CASSQTAANEKLFF
CDR3 length: 14; V gene: TRBV27; D gene: .; J gene: TRBJ2-1; clone size: .; CDR3 DNA: TGTGCCAGCACGAGGGGGGGAGCCTACAATGAGCAGTTCTTC; CDR3 protein: CASTRGGAYNEQFF
CDR3 length: 18; V gene: TRBV7-8; D gene: .; J gene: TRBJ1-2; clone size: .; CDR3 DNA: TGTGCCAGCAGCTTACCCCCCTTAGGGGCAGGCCGAAACTATGGCTACACCTTC; CDR3 protein: CASSLPPLGAGRNYGYTF
CDR3 length: 15; V gene: TRBV5-1; D gene: TRBD1; J gene: TRBJ2-7; clone size: .; CDR3 DNA: TGCGCCAGCAGCTTCCTCGACAGGGGGACCTACGAGCAGTACTTC; CDR3 protein: CASSFLDRGTYEQYF